This T cell receptor beta chain came from a study of human T cells and chemical hapten exposure. Study findings and constraints: Controls had significantly fewer large CDR3 similarity clusters than were formed by expanded TCRs. The donors suffered from alopecia, so their immune response may not match that of healthy people.

The CDR3 has 16 residues. V lost 5 bases to trimming and J lost 4 bases; unmatched junction nucleotides: 10. This clonotype appeared once. The target antigen is unknown. TCRdb redid the calling of the RACE reads with MiXCR, one entry per CDR3 protein. This sample carries under 300,000 distinct CDR3 sequences, approximately 8.4% of them seen once, and the ten largest clones take around 2.5%. The time point denotes: pre-sensitization, week 0. Treatment here: therapeutic diphenylcyclopropenone sensitization with weekly scalp DPC. At every patch-test visit, blood was drawn before the patch test was applied.

The receptor comes from a woman in her 40s with alopecia areata. Some clones in this sample may be carry-over from other donors' samples. The chain uses TRBV12-3 or TRBV12-4 and TRBJ2-3; 9 bases match TRBD2. The sequencing here drew on whole blood, taken in connection with sensitization to the hapten diphenylcyclopropenone (DPC). CDR3 DNA: TGTGCCAGCAGTCCCTATTTAGCGGGAGCGGCAGATACGCAGTATTTT. As protein: CASSPYLAGAADTQYF.